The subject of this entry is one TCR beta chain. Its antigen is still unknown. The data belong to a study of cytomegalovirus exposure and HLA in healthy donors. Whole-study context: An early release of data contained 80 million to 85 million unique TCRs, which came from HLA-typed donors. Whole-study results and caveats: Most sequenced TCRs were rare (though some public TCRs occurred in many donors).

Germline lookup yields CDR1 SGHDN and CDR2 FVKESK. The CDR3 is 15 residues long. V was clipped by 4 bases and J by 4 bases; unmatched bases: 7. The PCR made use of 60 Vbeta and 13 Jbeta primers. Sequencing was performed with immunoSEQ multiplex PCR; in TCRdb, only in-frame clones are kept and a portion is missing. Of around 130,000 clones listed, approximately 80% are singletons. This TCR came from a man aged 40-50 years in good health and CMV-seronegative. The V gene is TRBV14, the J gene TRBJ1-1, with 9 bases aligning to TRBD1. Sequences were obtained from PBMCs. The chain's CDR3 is CASSLDRGRSTEAFF. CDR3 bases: TGTGCCAGCAGCCTGGACAGGGGCAGGAGCACTGAAGCTTTCTTT. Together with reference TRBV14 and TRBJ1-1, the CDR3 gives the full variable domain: EAGVTQFPSHSVIEKGQTVTLRCDPISGHDNLYWYRRVMGKEIKFLLHFVKESKQDESGMPNNRFLAERTGGTYSTLKVQPAELEDSGVYFCASSLDRGRSTEAFFGQGTRLTVV.